This is a list of T cell receptor beta chains from one sample in a study of control samples from healthy donors and cancer patients. Generated by immunoSEQ multiplex PCR, the TCRdb table keeps only in-frame clones and is missing some. The sample has about 120,000 clones; approximately 92% are singletons. The sample was blood. All receptors derive from a woman aged 50 to 60 in good health. The CDR3 runs from the conserved cysteine through the conserved F or W. The order of the fields is clone size, J gene, D gene, V gene, CDR3 DNA, CDR3 protein. A D gene is named only where the DNA matches it firmly. Size tells how often a clone was seen (once, few, many) or the class of an expanded clone, and some rows leave it out.

abundance: -
j_gene: TRBJ2-2
d_gene: -
v_gene: TRBV6-1
CDR3nt: TGTGCCAGCAGTGAGCAGGGTAGTGTCACCGGGGAGCTGTTTTTT
CDR3aa: CASSEQGSVTGELFF

abundance: -
j_gene: TRBJ1-5
d_gene: -
v_gene: TRBV28
CDR3nt: TGTGCCGGAAACAGGGATGGCAATCAGCCCCAGCATTTT
CDR3aa: CAGNRDGNQPQHF

abundance: -
j_gene: TRBJ1-2
d_gene: -
v_gene: TRBV29-1
CDR3nt: TGCAGCGTTGCGCAGCCTTATGGCTACACCTTC
CDR3aa: CSVAQPYGYTF

abundance: -
j_gene: TRBJ2-4
d_gene: TRBD2
v_gene: TRBV27
CDR3nt: TGTGCCAGCAGTTCGGGACTAGCGGGACCTATATACTTC
CDR3aa: CASSSGLAGPIYF

abundance: -
j_gene: TRBJ2-5
d_gene: -
v_gene: TRBV19
CDR3nt: TGTGCCAGTAGACCCGACGGCGTCCAAGAGACCCAGTACTTC
CDR3aa: CASRPDGVQETQYF

abundance: few
j_gene: TRBJ2-2
d_gene: -
v_gene: TRBV7-2
CDR3nt: TGTGCCAGCAGCTTAGTTTCGTCAAACACCGGGGAGCTGTTTTTT
CDR3aa: CASSLVSSNTGELFF

abundance: -
j_gene: TRBJ2-7
d_gene: -
v_gene: TRBV19
CDR3nt: TGTGCCAGTAGCCAGACCAGCGGACACCGCTACGAGCAGTACTTC
CDR3aa: CASSQTSGHRYEQYF

abundance: -
j_gene: TRBJ1-2
d_gene: -
v_gene: TRBV28
CDR3nt: TGTGCCAGCAGTTTAAGGCAGGCCTATGGCTACACCTTC
CDR3aa: CASSLRQAYGYTF

abundance: -
j_gene: TRBJ2-5
d_gene: TRBD2
v_gene: TRBV6-2/TRBV6-3
CDR3nt: TGTGCCAGCAGTTACTCTTCACTAGCGGGAGGTAGTAGAGAGACCCAGTACTTC
CDR3aa: CASSYSSLAGGSRETQYF

abundance: -
j_gene: TRBJ2-7
d_gene: TRBD2
v_gene: TRBV12-3/TRBV12-4
CDR3nt: TGTGCCAGCGGGCCAGAGGGAGGGGAGCAGTACTTC
CDR3aa: CASGPEGGEQYF

abundance: -
j_gene: TRBJ1-5
d_gene: -
v_gene: TRBV2
CDR3nt: TGTGCCAGCAGTGAAGAATGGTCAGATAATCAGCCCCAGCATTTT
CDR3aa: CASSEEWSDNQPQHF

abundance: -
j_gene: TRBJ1-2
d_gene: TRBD1
v_gene: TRBV7-2
CDR3nt: TGTGCCAGCAGCTCAACTTCAGGGGGCGCGTACTATGGCTACACCTTC
CDR3aa: CASSSTSGGAYYGYTF

abundance: -
j_gene: TRBJ2-2
d_gene: TRBD2
v_gene: TRBV9
CDR3nt: TGTGCCAGCAGCGTAGAGGCGGGGGCCGGGGAGCTGTTTTTT
CDR3aa: CASSVEAGAGELFF

abundance: -
j_gene: TRBJ2-7
d_gene: -
v_gene: TRBV5-1
CDR3nt: TGCGCCAGCAGCTTGGCCGGTAACTACGAGCAGTACTTC
CDR3aa: CASSLAGNYEQYF

abundance: -
j_gene: TRBJ2-3
d_gene: -
v_gene: TRBV25-1
CDR3nt: TGTGCCAGCAGTGAAGGGGGGACTCGTGTTACTAGCACAGATACGCAGTATTTT
CDR3aa: CASSEGGTRVTSTDTQYF

abundance: -
j_gene: TRBJ1-5
d_gene: -
v_gene: TRBV19
CDR3nt: TGTGCCAGTAGTCCCAGGGCTCAGCCCCAGCATTTT
CDR3aa: CASSPRAQPQHF

abundance: -
j_gene: TRBJ1-5
d_gene: -
v_gene: TRBV7-6
CDR3nt: TGTGCCAGCAGCTTATGGTCCGATCAGCCCCAGCATTTT
CDR3aa: CASSLWSDQPQHF

abundance: -
j_gene: TRBJ1-5
d_gene: -
v_gene: TRBV6-5
CDR3nt: TGTGCCAGCAGTTACGTCGGCTTTGGGCAGCCCCAGCATTTT
CDR3aa: CASSYVGFGQPQHF

abundance: -
j_gene: TRBJ1-4
d_gene: -
v_gene: TRBV2
CDR3nt: TGTGCCAGCAGGCCCCCCGGGAGGGCTTCTAATGAAAAACTGTTTTTT
CDR3aa: CASRPPGRASNEKLFF

abundance: -
j_gene: TRBJ1-5
d_gene: TRBD1
v_gene: TRBV19
CDR3nt: TGTGCCAGTAGCGTATCATTTGGGACAGGAAATAGCAATCAGCCCCAGCATTTT
CDR3aa: CASSVSFGTGNSNQPQHF

abundance: once
j_gene: TRBJ2-7
d_gene: TRBD2
v_gene: TRBV4-2
CDR3nt: TGTGCCAGCAGCCAAGAGGTAGCGGGAGGGTACGAGCAGTACTTC
CDR3aa: CASSQEVAGGYEQYF

abundance: -
j_gene: TRBJ1-2
d_gene: -
v_gene: TRBV19
CDR3nt: TGTGCCAGTAACCACGACAGAGCTAACTATGGCTACACCTTC
CDR3aa: CASNHDRANYGYTF

abundance: -
j_gene: TRBJ1-3
d_gene: -
v_gene: TRBV28
CDR3nt: TGTGCCAGCAGAGGGACACCCGTTTCTGGAAACACCATATATTTT
CDR3aa: CASRGTPVSGNTIYF

abundance: once
j_gene: TRBJ1-2
d_gene: -
v_gene: TRBV27
CDR3nt: TGTGCCAGCAGTTTATCGCCCAGGGAGGTCCGGGGCTACACCTTC
CDR3aa: CASSLSPREVRGYTF

abundance: once
j_gene: TRBJ2-2
d_gene: -
v_gene: TRBV6-5
CDR3nt: TGTGCCAGCAGTTACTGGCAGTCCACCGGGGAGCTGTTTTTT
CDR3aa: CASSYWQSTGELFF

abundance: -
j_gene: TRBJ1-5
d_gene: -
v_gene: TRBV30
CDR3nt: TGTGCCTGGAGTGTACGGAAAAGGTTTGAGTATAGCAATCAGCCCCAGCATTTT
CDR3aa: CAWSVRKRFEYSNQPQHF

abundance: -
j_gene: TRBJ1-3
d_gene: -
v_gene: TRBV7-2
CDR3nt: TGTGCCAGCAGCCCTCGGGCAGGGGCCGGAAACACCATATATTTT
CDR3aa: CASSPRAGAGNTIYF

abundance: few
j_gene: TRBJ1-1
d_gene: -
v_gene: TRBV6-5
CDR3nt: TGTGCCAGCAGCCAGAGACGGACCACTGAAGCTTTCTTT
CDR3aa: CASSQRRTTEAFF

abundance: -
j_gene: TRBJ1-5
d_gene: -
v_gene: TRBV5-1
CDR3nt: TGCGCCAGCAGCTTGATGGGTCGGTTCGATCAGCCCCAGCATTTT
CDR3aa: CASSLMGRFDQPQHF

abundance: -
j_gene: TRBJ2-3
d_gene: -
v_gene: TRBV5-6
CDR3nt: TGTGCCAGCATCCGTGTTAGGGACTTCAGCACAGATACGCAGTATTTT
CDR3aa: CASIRVRDFSTDTQYF

abundance: -
j_gene: TRBJ2-3
d_gene: TRBD1
v_gene: TRBV19
CDR3nt: TGTGCCAGTAGTACACGACAGGGGCTTGCGGATACGCAGTATTTT
CDR3aa: CASSTRQGLADTQYF

abundance: -
j_gene: TRBJ2-7
d_gene: -
v_gene: TRBV27
CDR3nt: TGTGCCAGCAGTCCCTCCCTGACAAACTCCTACGAGCAGTACTTC
CDR3aa: CASSPSLTNSYEQYF

abundance: -
j_gene: TRBJ1-4
d_gene: -
v_gene: TRBV29-1
CDR3nt: TGCAGCGTCGCTTGGAGGACACAACTTAAATTTCCCTTTAATGAAAAACTGTTTTTT
CDR3aa: CSVAWRTQLKFPFNEKLFF

abundance: -
j_gene: TRBJ1-2
d_gene: TRBD1
v_gene: TRBV5-6
CDR3nt: TGTGCCAGCAAGGGGGACAGGTTTTATGGCTACACCTTC
CDR3aa: CASKGDRFYGYTF

abundance: -
j_gene: TRBJ2-5
d_gene: -
v_gene: TRBV5-1
CDR3nt: TGCGCCAGCAGCCAGGGTCGGGCCCTAATAAATAAAGAGACCCAGTACTTC
CDR3aa: CASSQGRALINKETQYF

abundance: -
j_gene: TRBJ2-2
d_gene: TRBD2
v_gene: TRBV5-1
CDR3nt: TGCGCCAGCAGCAACCCGCCTAGCGGGGGGGCCTCTAACACCGGGGAGCTGTTTTTT
CDR3aa: CASSNPPSGGASNTGELFF

abundance: -
j_gene: TRBJ1-4
d_gene: -
v_gene: TRBV11-1
CDR3nt: TGTGCCAGCAGCTTAAATGGCCTACCAAATGAAAAACTGTTTTTT
CDR3aa: CASSLNGLPNEKLFF

abundance: -
j_gene: TRBJ2-5
d_gene: -
v_gene: TRBV7-2
CDR3nt: TGTGCCAGCACCCGGGACCCCGCGAACACCCAGTACTTC
CDR3aa: CASTRDPANTQYF

abundance: -
j_gene: TRBJ2-3
d_gene: -
v_gene: TRBV28
CDR3nt: TGTGCCAGCAGTTTTGGGGATACGCAGTATTTT
CDR3aa: CASSFGDTQYF

abundance: -
j_gene: TRBJ1-6
d_gene: TRBD1
v_gene: TRBV5-1
CDR3nt: TGCGCCAGCAGCGATGGACAGGGTGTTTCCTATAATTCACCCCTCCACTTT
CDR3aa: CASSDGQGVSYNSPLHF

abundance: -
j_gene: TRBJ2-7
d_gene: -
v_gene: TRBV5-5
CDR3nt: TGTGCCAGCAGCTTGAGTCCTGGCGGGTTGCTCGAGCAGTACTTC
CDR3aa: CASSLSPGGLLEQYF

abundance: -
j_gene: TRBJ2-7
d_gene: TRBD1
v_gene: TRBV25-1
CDR3nt: TGTGCCAGCAGTGCGACAGGGGGCGTCTACGAGCAGTACTTC
CDR3aa: CASSATGGVYEQYF

abundance: -
j_gene: TRBJ2-7
d_gene: -
v_gene: TRBV10-2
CDR3nt: TGCGCCAGCAGTCCCGGGGTCTACGAGCAGTACTTC
CDR3aa: CASSPGVYEQYF

abundance: few
j_gene: TRBJ1-6
d_gene: TRBD1
v_gene: TRBV30
CDR3nt: TGTGCCTGGACTGGACAGGGCGATAATTCACCCCTCCACTTT
CDR3aa: CAWTGQGDNSPLHF

abundance: -
j_gene: TRBJ1-2
d_gene: TRBD1
v_gene: TRBV25-1
CDR3nt: TGTGCCAGCAGTGCGTACAGGGACAGGGTCTACACCTTC
CDR3aa: CASSAYRDRVYTF

abundance: -
j_gene: TRBJ2-2
d_gene: -
v_gene: TRBV6-5
CDR3nt: TGTGCCAGTTCGGAGGGGACAGTGAACACCGGGGAGCTGTTTTTT
CDR3aa: CASSEGTVNTGELFF

abundance: -
j_gene: TRBJ1-1
d_gene: TRBD1
v_gene: TRBV29-1
CDR3nt: TGCAGCGTTGAACGGACAGGGAACACTGAAGCTTTCTTT
CDR3aa: CSVERTGNTEAFF